Following are 25 T cell receptor beta chains from one sample sequenced in a study of T-cell memory formation after mild COVID-19. TCRdb reprocessed the 5' RACE reads with MiXCR, giving one entry per CDR3 protein. The sample has tens of thousands of distinct CDR3 sequences; 7.3% are singletons. The sequenced material came from PBMCs or a T cell subset sorted from them (not recorded which). The source is a man aged 18 to 29 who had mild COVID-19 (a few samples of this study predate the infection). Cell type and time point are not known.

This clonotype was detected ten times or more. V is TRBV7-2 and J is TRBJ2-3; 9 positions agree with TRBD2. Unmatched junction bases numbered 5, after V lost 0 bases and J lost 4 bases. The CDR3 is 16 amino acids. Germline values: CDR1 SGHTA, CDR2 FQGNSA. The CDR3 sequence is CASSLASLAGSDTQYF. CDR3 nucleotide sequence: TGTGCCAGCAGCTTAGCTAGTCTAGCGGGGTCAGATACGCAGTATTTT.

The chain recombines TRBV7-2 with TRBJ2-7; D may be TRBD1 or TRBD2 (5 bases each). CDR3 length equals 14 residues. Per the germline V gene, CDR1 is SGHTA and CDR2 is FQGNSA. Trimming cost V 2 bases and J 8 bases, with 16 bases left between them. The CDR3 DNA reads TGTGCCAGCAGCTTAACAGGTTGGGGGACCCAGCAGTACGTC. This encodes CASSLTGWGTQQYV.

V gene TRBV29-1 combines with J gene TRBJ2-2, with D possibly matching TRBD2 (5 bases). This CDR3 spans 11 amino acids. Germline lookup yields CDR1 SQVTM and CDR2 ANQGSEA. V lost 6 bases and J lost 7, with 9 bases in between. CDR3 in amino acids: CSVSGGGELFF. The CDR3 region has the DNA TGCAGCGTCTCAGGAGGCGGGGAGCTGTTTTTT.

A few counts support this clonotype. The chain uses TRBV27 and TRBJ2-5; 14 nucleotides line up with TRBD2. This CDR3 has 18 residues. J lost 1 base, V lost 4 bases, and 8 bases had no gene match. The germline gives CDR1 MNHEY, CDR2 SMNVEV (reference sequence). CDR3 protein: CASSSGTSGGLFQETQYF. The DNA of the CDR3 is TGTGCCAGCAGTTCCGGGACTAGCGGGGGCCTCTTCCAAGAGACCCAGTACTTC.

This clonotype was observed a handful of times. This chain joins TRBV5-1 and TRBJ2-2; TRBD2 might be the D (5 bases). Trimming shortened V by 0 bases and J by 7 bases, and 7 bases separated the two germline ends. The CDR3 contains 13 residues. CDR1 is SGHRS and CDR2 is YFSETQ in the germline V gene. DNA of the CDR3: TGCGCCAGCAGCTTGGGGGAGAGCGGGGAGCTGTTTTTT. It encodes CASSLGESGELFF.

The chain employs TRBV11-2 and TRBJ2-5; no firm D call. CDR1 and CDR2 (germline): SGHAT, FQNNGV. V was trimmed by 5 bases and J by 5 bases, leaving 12 bases between them. The length of the CDR3 is 13 residues. This CDR3 is CASSKTPAETQYF. The CDR3 nucleotides are TGTGCCAGCAGCAAGACCCCGGCCGAGACCCAGTACTTC.

There are a few counts of this clonotype. The V call is TRBV18, the J call TRBJ2-3; D is undetermined. The CDR3 runs 16 residues. From germline, CDR1 is KGHSH and CDR2 LQKENI. Deletions cut 6 bases from V and 2 bases from J, with 18 bases between. The CDR3 sequence: CASSRIARLPTDTQYF. The CDR3 DNA reads TGTGCCAGCTCCCGGATCGCCCGATTGCCCACAGATACGCAGTATTTT.

This clonotype was seen ten or more times. CDR3 nucleotides: TGTGCCAGCAGCCCCATGTCAGGGGACGGTGGTGGCTACACCTTC. Translation gives CASSPMSGDGGGYTF. The chain carries TRBV7-2 and TRBJ1-2; tentatively, D is TRBD1 (6 bases). The CDR3 spans 15 residues. V dropped 5 bases and J dropped 7 bases, with 20 bases sitting between them. Germline values: CDR1 SGHTA, CDR2 FQGNSA.

This clonotype came up many times. The rearrangement joins TRBV29-1 to TRBJ2-1; 9 nucleotides agree with TRBD2. V gave up 7 bases and J gave up 8 bases; unmatched junction bases: 9. Germline V gene data show CDR1 as SQVTM and CDR2 as ANQGSEA. The CDR3 is 13 amino acids. CDR3 nucleotide sequence: TGCAGCGACCGCGGGGCTAGCGGGGATGAGCAGTTCTTC. Translated: CSDRGASGDEQFF.

In this sample, this clonotype turned up a few times. The V gene is TRBV4-3, the J gene TRBJ2-3; 10 positions match TRBD2. The CDR3 consists of 16 residues. J lost 2 bases, V lost 4 bases, and 6 bases had no gene match. Germline V CDR1 and CDR2: LGHNA, YSLEER. CDR3 region: CASSRSGGLITDTQYF. CDR3 in DNA: TGCGCCAGCAGCCGTAGCGGGGGGCTCATCACAGATACGCAGTATTTT.

This chain connects TRBV4-1 to TRBJ2-3; TRBD2 matches at 13 bases. The CDR3 length is 16 residues. Germline lookup yields CDR1 MGHRA and CDR2 YSYEKL. The V gene end was trimmed by 1 base and the J gene end by 6 bases; junction bases not matched to a gene: 4. The CDR3 DNA reads TGCGCCAGCAGCCAAGGACTAGCGGGGGGCGTGGATACGCAGTATTTT. Its protein is CASSQGLAGGVDTQYF.

In its sample, this clonotype was seen a few times. The chain joins TRBV27 to TRBJ1-1, with no clear D. In germline, CDR1 is MNHEY, CDR2 SMNVEV (reference sequence). The V end lost 9 bases, the J end lost 4 bases, and 9 bases lay between the germline ends. The CDR3 has 11 residues. CDR3 in DNA: TGTGCCAGGAACATTTGCACTGAAGCTTTCTTT. Translating gives CARNICTEAFF.

This clonotype has more than one count but fewer than ten. The chain uses TRBV7-9 and TRBJ1-4; a possible D gene is TRBD1 (5 bases). V gave up 5 bases and J gave up 8 bases, with 12 bases separating them. In germline, CDR1 is SEHNR, CDR2 FQNEAQ (reference sequence). This CDR3 contains 13 residues. The CDR3 protein is CASSPRGVEKLFF. DNA for the CDR3: TGTGCCAGCAGCCCCCGGGGGGTGGAAAAACTGTTTTTT.

This sequence joins TRBV7-2 and TRBJ2-3; D call uncertain. Germline lookup yields CDR1 SGHTA and CDR2 FQGNSA. CDR3 length equals 12 residues. V was trimmed by 5 bases and J by 2 bases, leaving 5 bases between them. The CDR3 spells CASSPFTDTQYF. The CDR3 region has the DNA TGTGCCAGCAGCCCATTCACAGATACGCAGTATTTT.

This clonotype has a count of ten or more. CDR3 coding DNA: TGCGCCAGCAGCTTGGGACTTCAGGGGACGCGGGAGACCCAGTACTTC. It is translated as CASSLGLQGTRETQYF. This sequence joins TRBV5-1 and TRBJ2-5, with TRBD1 as a possible D gene (6 bases). The CDR3 contains 16 residues. Trimming left V 0 bases short and J 5 bases short, with 17 bases between. Germline CDR1 and CDR2: SGHRS and YFSETQ.

This clonotype was found many times. V and J are TRBV29-1 and TRBJ1-1; D remains unclear. The germline V gene has CDR1 SQVTM and CDR2 ANQGSEA. V gave up 0 bases and J gave up 2 bases, with 10 bases separating them. The CDR3 length is 14 residues. The CDR3 is CSVEEIRANTEAFF. CDR3 nucleotides: TGCAGCGTTGAAGAGATCCGGGCAAACACTGAAGCTTTCTTT.

In this sample, this clonotype turned up a few times. A much larger clone lies a single base off, so this may be a read error. The rearrangement uses TRBV7-9 and TRBJ2-3; D remains ambiguous. The V gene's germline CDR1 is SEHNR and CDR2 FQNEAQ (reference sequence). The CDR3 is 12 amino acids. Trimming removed 2 bases at V and 2 bases at J, with 2 bases between. CDR3 coding DNA: TGTGCCAGCAGCTTACACACAGATACGCAGTATTTT. Translation gives CASSLHTDTQYF.

The chain joins TRBV12-3 or TRBV12-4 to TRBJ2-3; the match to TRBD2 covers 10 bases. This CDR3 region has 15 residues. Trimming cost V 6 bases and J 1 base; bases outside gene matches: 4. DNA for the CDR3: TGTGCCAGCAGGATAGCGGGGGGCGGCACAGATACGCAGTATTTT. Amino acid sequence: CASRIAGGGTDTQYF.

This clonotype was counted ten times or more. The rearrangement links TRBV4-3 to TRBJ2-5; possibly TRBD2 for D (6 bases). This CDR3 spans 15 amino acids. Per the germline V gene, CDR1 is LGHNA and CDR2 is YSLEER. Trimming left V 3 bases short and J 5 bases short, with 16 bases between. The CDR3 region has the DNA TGCGCCAGCAGCCAGGGAGGAGGGGTCGAGGAGACCCAGTACTTC. The encoded protein is CASSQGGGVEETQYF.

This clonotype was found many times. V is TRBV20-1 and J is TRBJ2-3; 10 bases align to TRBD2. J was trimmed by 3 bases and V by 3 bases; bases with no gene match: 12. CDR3 length equals 17 residues. Per germline, CDR1 DFQATT and CDR2 SNEGSKA (reference sequence). Here the CDR3 reads CSASGLIASGGTDTQYF. CDR3 DNA: TGCAGTGCTAGCGGACTTATAGCTAGCGGGGGTACAGATACGCAGTATTTT.

About this clonotype itself: Since a much larger clone is just one base distant, this may be a read error. The chain joins TRBV28 to TRBJ2-6; weak D call: TRBD2 (5 bases). From germline, CDR1 is MDHEN and CDR2 SYDVKM. CDR3 size: 17 residues. Deletions cut 5 bases from V and 3 bases from J, with 17 bases between. The DNA for the CDR3 is TGTGCCAGCAGTCCCGGTCGGCACGGGGTTGGGGCCAACGTCCTGACTTTC. This translates into CASSPGRHGVGANVLTF.

The rearrangement links TRBV10-3 to TRBJ2-3, with no clear D. Germline V gene sequence: CDR1 ENHRY, CDR2 SYGVKD. V was trimmed by 2 bases and J by 5 bases, leaving 8 bases between them. The length of the CDR3 is 13 residues. The CDR3: CAISELILDTQYF. The DNA for the CDR3 is TGTGCCATCAGTGAGCTGATCCTAGATACGCAGTATTTT.

This clonotype was detected only a few times. The V call is TRBV25-1, the J call TRBJ2-7; TRBD1 is a possible D gene (5 bases). V dropped 4 bases and J dropped 2 bases, with 9 bases sitting between them. CDR1 and CDR2 from the germline V gene are MGHDK and SYGVNS. The CDR3 spans 13 residues. The CDR3 sequence: CASSVTGTYEQYF. Here the CDR3 DNA reads TGTGCCAGCAGTGTAACAGGCACCTACGAGCAGTACTTC.

The table lists this clonotype with a few counts. This chain joins TRBV7-9 and TRBJ2-5, with D perhaps TRBD2 (6 bases). Trimming took off 6 bases at V and 1 base at J, with 12 bases between the two ends. From germline, CDR1 is SEHNR and CDR2 FQNEAQ (reference sequence). The CDR3 spans 14 residues. This CDR3 is CASREGTVQETQYF. The CDR3 DNA is TGTGCCAGCAGGGAGGGGACGGTCCAAGAGACCCAGTACTTC.

This clonotype was detected only a few times. V usage is TRBV5-1 and J usage is TRBJ2-7; D could derive from TRBD1 or TRBD2 (5 bases each). The germline V and J ends were trimmed by 4 bases and 3 bases, with 17 bases remaining between them. Germline lookup yields CDR1 SGHRS and CDR2 YFSETQ. The CDR3 covers 15 residues. The chain's CDR3 is CASSPGAGVDYEQYV. The CDR3 nucleotides read TGCGCCAGCAGCCCCGGGGCAGGAGTAGACTACGAGCAGTACGTC.